This paragraph reports one T cell receptor (beta chain). Its antigen target is currently unknown. Base qualities are not recorded, but no much larger clone differs from it by a single base. TCRbeta CDR3 regions were amplified from genomic DNA using the immunoSEQ Assay, a bias-controlled multiplex PCR. Regarding the original processing steps: Nucleated cell counts per sample were estimated from amplification of reference gene primers within the assay. To quantify the absolute abundance of each unique TCRbeta CDR3 rearrangement, sequence reads were collapsed and filtered. For each sample, productive Simpson clonality was calculated as the square root of Simpson's diversity index over productive rearrangements. TCRdb carries this immuneACCESS record with in-frame sequences only. Its versions omit some clonotypes, under half of them owing to an unresolved V gene in the studies checked, with the rest unexplained. The DNA was the basis for D and trimming; V, J and clone size are from that table. The sample includes about 34,000 clones, with around 90% observed a single time. The ten largest account for about 21% of the sample.

This specimen comes from a study of blood T cell repertoires in COVID-19 (dated by TCRdb to 2018 to 2020). Turning to the overall study: The collaborator samples originated in the United States, Italy and Spain and spanned the acute and convalescent phases of COVID-19. The material from the prospective study consisted of cDNA or gDNA derived from T cells, B-cell-depleted T cells, or PBMCs. Subjects who had been exposed to COVID-19, were actively infected with it, or had recovered from it provided the deeply sampled blood TCRbeta repertoires that made up the dataset. The repertoires were released in a freely available public database meant as a resource for research on the immune response to SARS-CoV-2. The samples were drawn from two sources: the first 160 participants of the ongoing ImmuneRACE study, and 1,200 or so subjects contributed by 6 global collaborators. Nearly every sample came with metadata listing a de-identified subject ID, COVID-19 status, age in years and sex. HLA class I and class II types, where available, came from metadata supplied by the sample provider rather than from assay-based typing. The full study reports these points: The amount of clinical and demographic metadata varied by source and participant and was provided uncurated.

Whole blood was collected in K2EDTA tubes by collaborating institutions according to the institutions' own protocols. For TCRbeta analysis, collaborators shipped samples in one of three forms: frozen whole blood, isolated PBMCs, or DNA extracted from either of those sample types. The trim is 5 bases for V and 5 bases for J, with a gap of 6 bases between the germline ends. Taken from cysteine to phenylalanine, the CDR3 has 11 residues. This entry keeps only the CDR3 DNA: 33 bases, framed from base 1. CDR1 LNHDA and CDR2 SQIVND are derived from the germline V gene (reference sequence). The sample consisted of peripheral blood. The clonotype originates from a man aged 80 or over with acute or convalescent COVID-19. The V gene is TRBV19 and the J gene is TRBJ2-5; no D gene is confidently identified. Here the CDR3 is given as CASSFLETQYF. The sequenced DNA is TGTGCCAGTAGTTTCTTGGAGACCCAGTACTTC.